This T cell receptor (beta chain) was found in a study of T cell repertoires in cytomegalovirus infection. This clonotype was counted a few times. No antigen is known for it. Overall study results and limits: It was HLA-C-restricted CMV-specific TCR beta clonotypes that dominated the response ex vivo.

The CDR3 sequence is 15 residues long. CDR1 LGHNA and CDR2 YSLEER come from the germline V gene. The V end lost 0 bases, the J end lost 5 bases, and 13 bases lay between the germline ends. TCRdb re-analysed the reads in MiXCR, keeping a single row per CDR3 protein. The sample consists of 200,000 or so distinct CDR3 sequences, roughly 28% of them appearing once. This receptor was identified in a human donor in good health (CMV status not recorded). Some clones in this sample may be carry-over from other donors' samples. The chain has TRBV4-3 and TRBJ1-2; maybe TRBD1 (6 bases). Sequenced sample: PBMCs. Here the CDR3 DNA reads TGCGCCAGCAGCCAAGATAACAGGGCAATATATGGCTACACCTTC. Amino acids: CASSQDNRAIYGYTF.